The 25 T cell receptor beta chains presented below share a single source sample, sequenced in a study of spatial heterogeneity in lung cancer. In TCRdb, the 5' RACE reads were re-called with MiXCR into one record per CDR3 protein. Here the sample spans 60,000 to 85,000 distinct CDR3 sequences, 8% to 9% being singletons. The time point is: blood at routine non-recurrence follow-up after resection. The sequenced sample was PBMCs, obtained at follow-up. Source of these receptors: a female donor with early-stage non-small cell lung cancer.

This clonotype was seen many times. This rearrangement joins TRBV5-1 to TRBJ2-1, with no clear D. V was pared by 5 bases and J by 0 bases, with 12 bases between. The length of the CDR3 is 15 residues. Germline V gene lookup returns CDR1 SGHRS and CDR2 YFSETQ. Written as DNA, the CDR3 is TGCGCCAGCAGTCTCCTCGGAAGCTCCTACAATGAGCAGTTCTTC. It translates to CASSLLGSSYNEQFF.

This clonotype was seen ten or more times. The gene calls are TRBV19 and TRBJ2-2; D gene unclear. This CDR3 has 14 amino acids. Germline loops: CDR1 LNHDA, CDR2 SQIVND (reference sequence). V lost 1 base and J lost 5, with 8 bases in between. For the CDR3, the DNA is TGTGCCAGTAGTATAGCCGGTTCAACCGGGGAGCTGTTTTTT. Protein: CASSIAGSTGELFF.

The sample holds many counts of this clonotype. The rearrangement uses TRBV5-1 and TRBJ2-5; the match to TRBD2 covers 9 bases. The germline CDR1 and CDR2 sequences are SGHRS and YFSETQ. The trim removed 3 bases at V and 5 bases at J, leaving 2 bases unmatched. The CDR3 length is 13 residues. CDR3 loop: CASSSSGRETQYF. The CDR3, as DNA: TGCGCCAGCAGCTCCAGCGGGAGGGAGACCCAGTACTTC.

This clonotype has at least ten counts. The chain recombines TRBV20-1 with TRBJ1-5; maybe TRBD1 (6 bases). From germline, CDR1 is DFQATT and CDR2 SNEGSKA (reference sequence). The V and J ends lost 4 bases and 2 bases respectively, with 9 bases between them. The CDR3 consists of 13 residues. The CDR3 here is CSATQGGNQPQHF. The CDR3 DNA is TGCAGTGCTACACAGGGTGGCAATCAGCCCCAGCATTTT.

This clonotype turned up a few times. This chain uses TRBV12-3 or TRBV12-4 with TRBJ2-1, with 11 nucleotides matching TRBD2. This CDR3 spans 14 amino acids. Trimming cost V 2 bases and J 6 bases; bases outside gene matches: 0. The chain's CDR3 is CASSLTSGSNEQFF. The CDR3 DNA sequence: TGTGCCAGCAGTTTAACTAGCGGGAGCAATGAGCAGTTCTTC.

This clonotype was seen a few times. The chain has TRBV20-1 and TRBJ2-7; TRBD2 agrees at 7 bases. This CDR3 has 14 amino acids. V lost 3 bases to trimming and J lost 5 bases; unmatched junction nucleotides: 10. CDR1 is DFQATT and CDR2 is SNEGSKA in the germline V gene (reference sequence). The DNA for the CDR3 is TGCAGTGCTAGCTATTCCGGGACTACAGACGAGCAGTACTTC. Translated: CSASYSGTTDEQYF.

This clonotype was counted only a few times. The chain is built from TRBV27 and TRBJ1-5, with 9 bases fitting TRBD1. The CDR3 loop spans 15 amino acids. Germline CDR1 and CDR2: MNHEY and SMNVEV (reference sequence). The V and J ends lost 5 bases and 6 bases, in that order; junction bases with no gene match: 8. The CDR3 loop is CASSQGQGYRQPQHF. In nucleotides, the CDR3 is TGTGCCAGCAGTCAGGGACAGGGTTATCGTCAGCCCCAGCATTTT.

This clonotype appeared many times. The rearrangement links TRBV4-2 to TRBJ2-3, with D possibly TRBD1 on 5 matching bases. The V and J ends lost 2 bases and 7 bases respectively, with 10 bases between them. The CDR3 has 13 amino acids. The germline gives CDR1 LGHNA, CDR2 YNFKEQ. The DNA of the CDR3 is TGTGCCAGCAGCCAAAAGGACACGAATACGCAGTATTTT. This encodes CASSQKDTNTQYF.

This clonotype was counted ten times or more. This chain links TRBV29-1 with TRBJ1-5, with 9 positions matching TRBD1. Germline CDR1 SQVTM, CDR2 ANQGSEA. The J segment lost 3 bases and the V segment lost 6 bases, leaving 6 bases of the junction unmatched. The length of the CDR3 is 14 residues. CDR3 in amino acids: CSVLWDRANQPQHF. For the CDR3, the DNA is TGCAGCGTCCTCTGGGACAGGGCCAATCAGCCCCAGCATTTT.

In this sample, this clonotype turned up many times. V and J are TRBV5-1 and TRBJ2-1; 11 bases agree with TRBD2. Germline CDR1 SGHRS, CDR2 YFSETQ. The CDR3 length is 19 residues. The J segment lost 6 bases and the V segment lost 4 bases, leaving 18 bases of the junction unmatched. CDR3 in amino acids: CASSLLVPGLAETGNEQFF. The CDR3 DNA sequence: TGCGCCAGCAGCCTCCTGGTGCCGGGACTAGCGGAGACGGGCAATGAGCAGTTCTTC.

Many counts were recorded for this clonotype. The chain has TRBV23-1 and TRBJ1-5, with D tentatively TRBD1 (6 bases). TRBV23-1 is reported as an ORF; its role is uncertain. V was cut by 0 bases and J by 3 bases, with 15 bases left in between. This CDR3 has 17 residues. The CDR3 nucleotides are TGCGCCAGCAGTCAATCCCCAGGGGAAGACCCCAATCAGCCCCAGCATTTT. The encoded protein is CASSQSPGEDPNQPQHF.

This clonotype appeared a few times. V usage is TRBV20-1 and J usage is TRBJ2-1; D call uncertain. Trimming shortened V by 5 bases and J by 4 bases, and 18 bases separated the two germline ends. CDR1 DFQATT and CDR2 SNEGSKA come from the germline V gene (reference sequence). This CDR3 is 15 amino acids long. This CDR3 reads CSAPSAHQVYNEQFF. CDR3 sequence (DNA): TGCAGTGCTCCCTCAGCCCATCAGGTTTACAATGAGCAGTTCTTC.

Ten or more counts support this clonotype. The genes are TRBV29-1 and TRBJ1-3; the D gene is possibly TRBD1 (6 bases). V lost 3 bases and J 2 bases, leaving 11 bases between the germline ends. The CDR3 loop spans 14 amino acids. Germline loops: CDR1 SQVTM, CDR2 ANQGSEA. The chain's CDR3 is CSVDTTGTGNTIYF. CDR3 sequence (DNA): TGCAGCGTTGATACCACAGGGACTGGAAACACCATATATTTT.

The chain's CDR3 is CASSLQNIQYF. The CDR3 coding sequence is TGTGCCAGCAGCTTACAGAACATTCAGTACTTC. The rearrangement joins TRBV11-2 to TRBJ2-4; no definite D call. Germline V gene sequence: CDR1 SGHAT, CDR2 FQNNGV. This CDR3 contains 11 residues. V was pared by 2 bases and J by 7 bases, with 3 bases between. Variable domain in full (rest from reference TRBV11-2 and TRBJ2-4): EAGVAQSPRYKIIEKRQSVAFWCNPISGHATLYWYQQILGQGPKLLIQFQNNGVVDDSQLPKDRFSAERLKGVDSTLKIQPAKLEDSAVYLCASSLQNIQYFGAGTRLSVL.

This clonotype showed up many times. This chain links TRBV12-3 or TRBV12-4 with TRBJ1-2; tentatively, D is TRBD1 (5 bases). Trimming shortened V by 1 base and J by 7 bases, and 10 bases separated the two germline ends. The CDR3 sequence is 13 residues long. The CDR3 loop reads CASSLGTRGGYTF. CDR3 bases: TGTGCCAGCAGTTTAGGGACAAGGGGTGGCTACACCTTC.

This clonotype was observed many times. The chain links TRBV3-1 to TRBJ2-1; D not resolved. Germline V gives CDR1 LGHDT, CDR2 YNNKEL (reference sequence). The V end was cut by 4 bases, the J end by 10 bases, with 11 bases between. The CDR3 sequence is 12 residues long. The CDR3 loop is CASSPIIGEQFF. The CDR3 coding sequence is TGTGCCAGCAGCCCCATCATCGGGGAGCAGTTCTTC.

In its sample, this clonotype was seen a few times. J is TRBJ2-5 and V is TRBV2, with D maybe TRBD2 (5 bases). Between the trimmed V and J ends, which lost 6 bases and 12 bases, there was a span of 14 bases. This CDR3 is 11 amino acids long. Germline CDR1 reads SNHLY; CDR2 reads FYNNEI. CDR3 in DNA: TGTGCCAGCAGAGGATTCAGCGGCGAGTACTTC. This codes for CASRGFSGEYF.

There are many counts of this clonotype. The genes are TRBV4-1 and TRBJ2-5; no reliable D call. The CDR3 totals 14 residues. Trimming left V 0 bases short and J 4 bases short, with 9 bases between. The V gene's germline CDR1 is MGHRA and CDR2 YSYEKL. The CDR3 DNA sequence: TGCGCCAGCAGCCAAGAAAGTCGCCGAGAGACCCAGTACTTC. Protein product: CASSQESRRETQYF.

This clonotype was picked up many times. The rearrangement links TRBV20-1 to TRBJ1-1; D gene unclear. The V and J ends lost 1 base and 2 bases respectively, with 14 bases between them. The CDR3 has 15 residues. CDR1 and CDR2 from the germline V gene are DFQATT and SNEGSKA (reference sequence). The CDR3 region has the DNA TGCAGTGCTAGAGCCCTGGGCCGTGGAAACACTGAAGCTTTCTTT. Residues: CSARALGRGNTEAFF.

This chain joins TRBV12-3 or TRBV12-4 and TRBJ2-1; 7 bases match TRBD2. The CDR3 has 16 amino acids. The trim removed 3 bases at V and 4 bases at J, leaving 9 bases unmatched. The CDR3 bases are TGTGCCAGCAGTTTTGATGCATGGGGGGGGTACAATGAGCAGTTCTTC. Protein sequence: CASSFDAWGGYNEQFF.

Worth noting for this clonotype: This could be a read error, since a much larger clone is one nucleotide away. The chain links TRBV3-1 to TRBJ1-1; possibly TRBD1 for D (5 bases). Per germline, CDR1 LGHDT and CDR2 YNNKEL (reference sequence). The CDR3 spans 14 residues. The germline V and J ends were trimmed by 5 bases and 4 bases, with 14 bases remaining between them. The CDR3: CASSKGLPITEAFF. The CDR3 DNA reads TGTGCCAGCAGCAAGGGACTCCCGATCACTGAAGCTTTCTTT.

This clonotype was counted at least ten times. The chain combines TRBV18 with TRBJ1-1; weak D call: TRBD1 (5 bases). The V gene lost 5 bases and the J gene lost 2 bases, with 15 bases spanning the gap. CDR1 and CDR2 from the germline V gene are KGHSH and LQKENI. The CDR3 sequence is 15 residues long. The CDR3 region is CASSSAGPPNTEAFF. The DNA for the CDR3 is TGTGCCAGCTCATCGGCGGGACCACCCAACACTGAAGCTTTCTTT.

This clonotype was observed a single time. Since a much larger clone is just one base distant, this may be a read error. The rearrangement joins TRBV7-9 to TRBJ2-1; tentative D call: TRBD1 (6 bases). CDR1 and CDR2 (germline): SEHNR, FQNEAQ (reference sequence). CDR3 length equals 15 residues. The CDR3 region has the DNA TGTGCCAGCAGCCTCTTGGGGGCCTCCTGCAATGAGCAGTTCTTC. It yields the protein CASSLLGASCNEQFF. Drawing the rest from reference TRBV7-9 and TRBJ2-1, the complete variable domain is DTGVSQNPRHKITKRGQNVTFRCDPISEHNRLYWYRQTLGQGPEFLTYFQNEAQLEKSRLLSDRFSAERPKGSFSTLEIQRTEQGDSAMYLCASSLLGASCNEQFFGPGTRLTVL.

Many counts were recorded for this clonotype. The genes are TRBV28 and TRBJ2-7; no clear D. V was trimmed by 6 bases and J by 4 bases, leaving 10 bases between them. Germline-derived CDR1 and CDR2 are MDHEN and SYDVKM. The CDR3 sequence is 12 residues long. For the CDR3, the DNA is TGTGCCAGCAGGAAGCATGGGTACGAGCAGTACTTC. Amino acids: CASRKHGYEQYF. The full variable domain, in which reference TRBV28 and TRBJ2-7 provide the parts outside the CDR3, is DVKVTQSSRYLVKRTGEKVFLECVQDMDHENMFWYRQDPGLGLRLIYFSYDVKMKEKGDIPEGYSVSREKKERFSLILESASTNQTSMYLCASRKHGYEQYFGPGTRLTVT.

This clonotype was counted many times. This chain links TRBV30 with TRBJ1-5; unclear D gene. Trimming shortened V by 4 bases and J by 9 bases, and 7 bases separated the two germline ends. The germline CDR1 and CDR2 sequences are GTSNPN and SVGIG (reference sequence). This CDR3 is built from 10 residues. This CDR3 reads CAWMDWPQHF. DNA of the CDR3: TGTGCCTGGATGGATTGGCCCCAGCATTTT.